Below are 12 T cell receptor beta chains sequenced from a single sample in a study of shared clonotypes between healthy human individuals. TCRdb keeps only in-frame clones here, not all; method: immunoSEQ multiplex PCR. In the table there are around 940,000 clones, about 80% of which are singletons. The specimen sequenced was memory CD4+ T cells sorted from blood. Subset defined: CD45RA-negative fraction. Receptor source: a man younger than 35 in good health.

The chain carries TRBV19 and TRBJ2-3, with D possibly TRBD1 on 6 matching bases. Germline values: CDR1 LNHDA, CDR2 SQIVND (reference sequence). V dropped 5 bases and J dropped 1 base, with 13 bases sitting between them. The CDR3 spans 15 residues. The CDR3 region is CASSSHSGGTDTQYF. The CDR3 DNA reads TGTGCCAGTAGTTCACATTCAGGGGGCACAGATACGCAGTATTTT.

The sample holds a few counts of this clone. This sequence joins TRBV11-3 and TRBJ2-7, with D perhaps matching TRBD1 or TRBD2 (5 bases each). Deletions cut 1 base from V and 5 bases from J, with 6 bases between. CDR1 is SGHNT, CDR2 YENEEA, per germline. The CDR3 sequence is 12 residues long. CDR3 residues: CASSLGGNEQYF. In DNA form, the CDR3 reads TGTGCCAGCAGCTTAGGGGGGAACGAGCAGTACTTC.

The CDR3: CASSEGLVVSNTQYF. The CDR3 nucleotides read TGTGCCAGCAGTGAAGGGCTAGTAGTCAGCAATACGCAGTATTTT. The chain combines TRBV2 with TRBJ2-3; no definite D call. This CDR3 is built from 15 residues. V was shortened by 1 base and J by 7 bases, with 15 bases between the two germline ends. From germline, CDR1 is SNHLY and CDR2 FYNNEI.

This sequence joins TRBV10-2 and TRBJ1-1, with D possibly being TRBD1 (6 bases). The CDR3 covers 16 residues. Trimming took off 0 bases at V and 5 bases at J, with 16 bases between the two ends. Germline loops: CDR1 WSHSY, CDR2 SAAADI. CDR3 sequence (DNA): TGCGCCAGCAGTGAGTCGATTGGGGGGGCGCGGACTGAAGCTTTCTTT. This encodes CASSESIGGARTEAFF.

Worth noting for this clone: Other nucleotide sequences from this sample produce the same CDR3. The chain joins TRBV28 to TRBJ1-1; no reliable D call. The germline V and J ends were trimmed by 6 bases and 5 bases, with 10 bases remaining between them. In germline, CDR1 is MDHEN, CDR2 SYDVKM. This CDR3 region has 12 residues. CDR3 region: CASRAQRTEAFF. CDR3 nucleotides: TGTGCCAGCAGGGCCCAGAGGACTGAAGCTTTCTTT.

The V and J genes are TRBV6-6 and TRBJ1-4; D may be TRBD1 (5 bases). Per the germline V gene, CDR1 is MNHNY and CDR2 is SVGAGI (reference sequence). The CDR3 has 15 residues. V gave up 4 bases and J gave up 8 bases, with 17 bases separating them. The DNA for the CDR3 is TGTGCCAGCAGTTCAAAGGGGACCGCGCAGGAAAAACTGTTTTTT. This sequence encodes CASSSKGTAQEKLFF.

This clone was observed once. The chain employs TRBV19 and TRBJ1-1, with D unresolved. The CDR3 totals 10 residues. Germline lookup yields CDR1 LNHDA and CDR2 SQIVND (reference sequence). Trimming removed 6 bases from V and 9 bases from J, with 8 bases in between. The CDR3 sequence is CASSNRQAFF. As DNA, the CDR3 is TGTGCCAGTAGCAATAGGCAAGCTTTCTTT.

CDR3 amino acids: CASRTNRGGTEAFF. As DNA, the CDR3 is TGTGCCAGCCGCACCAACAGGGGTGGGACTGAAGCTTTCTTT. The rearrangement links TRBV6-5 to TRBJ1-1, with TRBD1 matching over 7 bases. Germline V gene lookup returns CDR1 MNHEY and CDR2 SVGAGI. V lost 8 bases, J lost 5 bases, and 11 bases stayed unmatched. The CDR3 length is 14 residues.

The table lists this clone with a few counts. The chain has TRBV7-6 and TRBJ1-6; TRBD1 is a possible D gene (6 bases). The ends were cut back, 0 bases at V and 9 bases at J, with 9 bases in the middle. The CDR3 has 14 residues. CDR1 and CDR2 from the germline V gene are SGHVS and FNYEAQ. CDR3: CASSLAQGTSPLHF. CDR3 sequence (DNA): TGTGCCAGCAGCTTAGCACAGGGTACTTCACCCCTCCACTTT.

This chain uses TRBV25-1 with TRBJ1-6; TRBD1 might be the D (6 bases). The CDR3 totals 13 residues. Germline values: CDR1 MGHDK, CDR2 SYGVNS. Trimming stripped 5 bases from V and 9 bases from J, with 11 bases between. The CDR3 here is CASSRQEISPLHF. The CDR3 DNA sequence: TGTGCCAGCAGTAGACAGGAGATTTCACCCCTCCACTTT.

This clone was seen once. The chain couples TRBV5-1 to TRBJ2-3; no clear D. CDR3 length equals 14 residues. CDR1 is SGHRS, CDR2 YFSETQ, per germline. V was pared by 4 bases and J by 8 bases, with 17 bases between. The CDR3 DNA follows: TGCGCCAGCAGCCTCCGCCGTGAAGTTGGTACGCAGTATTTT. Translation gives CASSLRREVGTQYF.

V usage is TRBV5-1 and J usage is TRBJ2-1; maybe TRBD1 (5 bases). V lost 5 bases and J lost 0, with 12 bases in between. CDR1 is SGHRS, CDR2 YFSETQ, per germline. This CDR3 region has 15 residues. The CDR3 sequence is CASRLTGNSYNEQFF. CDR3 sequence (DNA): TGCGCCAGCAGATTAACAGGAAACTCCTACAATGAGCAGTTCTTC.